These 2 T cell receptor beta chains were sequenced from one sample in a study of shared clonotypes between healthy human individuals. Profiling relied on immunoSEQ multiplex PCR, and the TCRdb table lists in-frame clones only, not all of them. Of millions of clones listed, 90% to 95% are singletons. Sequenced: naive CD4+ T cells sorted from blood. Subset specified: CD45RA+ positively selected. The receptor source for this set is a man aged 18 to 29 in good health.

The chain carries TRBV5-1 and TRBJ1-5; D unresolved. The CDR3 extends over 14 amino acids. Germline V lookup: CDR1 SGHRS, CDR2 YFSETQ. The V gene lost 0 bases and the J gene lost 9 bases, with 13 bases spanning the gap. CDR3 DNA sequence: TGCGCCAGCAGCTTGGGACACGCCAATGCGCCCCAGCATTTT. Encoded protein: CASSLGHANAPQHF.

The chain combines TRBV14 with TRBJ2-1, with TRBD2 identical over 8 bases. CDR1 and CDR2 from the germline V gene are SGHDN and FVKESK. V dropped 5 bases and J dropped 2; count of bases not matched to a gene: 5. The CDR3 has 15 residues. CDR3 region: CASSTGRGAYNEQFF. CDR3 DNA: TGTGCCAGCAGCACCGGGCGGGGGGCCTACAATGAGCAGTTCTTC.